This T cell receptor (beta chain) was captured by sequencing in a study of blood T cell repertoires in COVID-19. Seattle's cohort entered during active infection and was followed longitudinally. Original processing notes: Amplification of reference gene primers provided the estimated nucleated cell counts. The method was immunoSEQ multiplex PCR; TCRdb's version includes in-frame clones alone and lacks a portion of them. V and J calls and clone size come straight from that table; D and trimming were deduced from the DNA. In the table there are about 120,000 clones, 85% to 90% of which are singletons. Germline lookup yields CDR1 ENHRY and CDR2 SYGVKD. The CDR3 is 14 amino acids. J was trimmed by 1 base and V by 10 bases; bases with no gene match: 5.

The gene calls are TRBV10-3 and TRBJ2-1, with TRBD1 identical over 9 bases. The sequenced sample consisted of peripheral blood. This clonotype originated in a man between 60 and 70 years old with COVID-19, enrolled during active disease. DNA for the CDR3: TGTGCCAGCACAGGGGGCCAATCCTACAATGAGCAGTTCTTC. It specifies CASTGGQSYNEQFF.